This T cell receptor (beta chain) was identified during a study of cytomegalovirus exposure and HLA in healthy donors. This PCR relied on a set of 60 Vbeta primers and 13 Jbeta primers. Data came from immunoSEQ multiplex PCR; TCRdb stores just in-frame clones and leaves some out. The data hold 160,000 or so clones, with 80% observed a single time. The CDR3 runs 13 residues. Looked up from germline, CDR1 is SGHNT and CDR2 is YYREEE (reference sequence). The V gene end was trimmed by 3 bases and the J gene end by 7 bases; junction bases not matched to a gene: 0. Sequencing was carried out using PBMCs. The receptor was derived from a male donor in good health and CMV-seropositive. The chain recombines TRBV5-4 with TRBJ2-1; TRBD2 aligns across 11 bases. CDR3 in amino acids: CASSSSGRNEQFF. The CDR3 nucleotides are TGTGCCAGCAGCTCTAGCGGGAGGAATGAGCAGTTCTTC. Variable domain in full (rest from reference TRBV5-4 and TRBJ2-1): ETGVTQSPTHLIKTRGQQVTLRCSSQSGHNTVSWYQQALGQGPQFIFQYYREEENGRGNFPPRFSGLQFPNYSSELNVNALELDDSALYLCASSSSGRNEQFFGPGTRLTVL.